This T cell receptor (beta chain) was captured in a study of T-cell memory formation after mild COVID-19. This clonotype was detected only a few times. Trimming stripped 3 bases from V and 0 bases from J, with 12 bases between. The CDR3 totals 16 residues. MiXCR, applied by TCRdb to the 5' RACE reads, yields one record per CDR3 protein. Of more than 250,000 distinct CDR3 sequences listed, around 15% are singletons. The chain links TRBV12-3 or TRBV12-4 to TRBJ2-4, with D perhaps TRBD1 (5 bases). This TCR came from a man younger than 30 who had mild COVID-19 (a few samples of this study predate the infection). Cell type and time point are not known. The material sequenced was PBMCs or a T cell subset sorted from them (not recorded which). As DNA, the CDR3 is TGTGCCAGCAGTTTCCGACAGATACTAGCCAAAAACATTCAGTACTTC. This encodes CASSFRQILAKNIQYF.